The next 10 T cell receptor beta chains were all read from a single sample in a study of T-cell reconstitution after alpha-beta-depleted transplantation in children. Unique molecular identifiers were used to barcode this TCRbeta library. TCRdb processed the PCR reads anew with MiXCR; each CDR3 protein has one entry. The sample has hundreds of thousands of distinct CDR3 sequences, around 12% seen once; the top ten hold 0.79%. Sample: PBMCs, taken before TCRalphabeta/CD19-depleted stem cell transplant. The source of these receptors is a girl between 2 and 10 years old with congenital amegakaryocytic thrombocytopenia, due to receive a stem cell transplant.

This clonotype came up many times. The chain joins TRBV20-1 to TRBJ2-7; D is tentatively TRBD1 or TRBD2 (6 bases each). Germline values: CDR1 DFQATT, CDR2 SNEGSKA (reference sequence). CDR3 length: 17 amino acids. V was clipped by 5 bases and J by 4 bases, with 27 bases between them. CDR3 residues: CSAGTLVVQRGGYEQYF. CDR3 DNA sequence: TGCAGTGCTGGGACTCTCGTCGTCCAGCGAGGGGGTTACGAGCAGTACTTC.

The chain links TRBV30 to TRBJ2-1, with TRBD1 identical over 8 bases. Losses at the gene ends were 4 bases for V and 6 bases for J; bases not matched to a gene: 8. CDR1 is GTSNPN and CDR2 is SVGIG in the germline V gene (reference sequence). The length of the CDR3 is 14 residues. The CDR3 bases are TGTGCCTGGAACCAGGGGGCGCCCGTCAATGAGCAGTTCTTC. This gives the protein CAWNQGAPVNEQFF. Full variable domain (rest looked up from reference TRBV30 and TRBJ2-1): SQTIHQWPATLVQPVGSPLSLECTVEGTSNPNLYWYRQAAGRGLQLLFYSVGIGQISSEVPQNLSASRPQDRQFILSSKKLLLSDSGFYLCAWNQGAPVNEQFFGPGTRLTVL.

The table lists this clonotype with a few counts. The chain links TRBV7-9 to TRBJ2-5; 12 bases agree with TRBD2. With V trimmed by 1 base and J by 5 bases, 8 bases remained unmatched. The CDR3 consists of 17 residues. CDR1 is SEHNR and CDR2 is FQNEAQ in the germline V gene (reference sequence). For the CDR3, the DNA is TGTGCCAGCAGCTTAGTCCGGACTAGCGGGATCTTGGAGACCCAGTACTTC. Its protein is CASSLVRTSGILETQYF.

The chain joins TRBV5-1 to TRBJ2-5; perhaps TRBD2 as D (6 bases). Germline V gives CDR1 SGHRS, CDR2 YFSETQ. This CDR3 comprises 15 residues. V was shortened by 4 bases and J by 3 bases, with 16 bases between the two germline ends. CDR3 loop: CASSKTGLPEETQYF. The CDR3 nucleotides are TGCGCCAGCAGCAAAACGGGACTCCCAGAAGAGACCCAGTACTTC.

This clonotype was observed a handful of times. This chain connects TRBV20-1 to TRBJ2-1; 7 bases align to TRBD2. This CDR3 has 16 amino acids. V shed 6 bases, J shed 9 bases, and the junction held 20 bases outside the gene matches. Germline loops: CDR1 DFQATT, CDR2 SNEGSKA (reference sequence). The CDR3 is CSASRASGFRSGEQFF. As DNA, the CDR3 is TGCAGTGCCAGTCGGGCTAGCGGCTTCCGCTCCGGTGAGCAGTTCTTC.

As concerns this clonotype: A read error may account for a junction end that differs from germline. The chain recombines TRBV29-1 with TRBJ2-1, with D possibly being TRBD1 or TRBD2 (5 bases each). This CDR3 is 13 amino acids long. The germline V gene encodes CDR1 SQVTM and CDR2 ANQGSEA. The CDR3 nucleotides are TGCAGCGTTCGGACTGGACAAACCAACGAGCAATTCTTC. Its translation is CSVRTGQTNEQFF.

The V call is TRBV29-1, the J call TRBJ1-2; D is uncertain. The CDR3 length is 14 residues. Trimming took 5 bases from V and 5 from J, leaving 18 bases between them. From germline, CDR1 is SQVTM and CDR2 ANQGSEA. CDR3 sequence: CSVQYMGSPYGYTF. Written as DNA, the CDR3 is TGCAGCGTTCAATATATGGGCAGTCCTTATGGCTACACCTTC.

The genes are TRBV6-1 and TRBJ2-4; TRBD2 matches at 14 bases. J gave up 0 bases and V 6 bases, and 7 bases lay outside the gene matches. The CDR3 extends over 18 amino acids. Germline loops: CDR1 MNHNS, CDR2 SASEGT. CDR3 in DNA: TGTGCCAGCAGGAGACTAGCGGGAGGGGATATAGCCAAAAACATTCAGTACTTC. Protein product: CASRRLAGGDIAKNIQYF.

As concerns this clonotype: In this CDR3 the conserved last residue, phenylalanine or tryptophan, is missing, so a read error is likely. Written as DNA, the CDR3 is TGTGCCAGCAGTCCGGGATTAAACACCGGGGAGCTGTTTTAT. This gives the protein CASSPGLNTGELFY. The V call is TRBV6-2 or TRBV6-3, the J call TRBJ2-2, with D perhaps matching TRBD2 (5 bases). Germline CDR1 reads MNHEY; CDR2 reads SVGEGT. Trimming left V 5 bases short and J 2 bases short, with 9 bases between. The CDR3 has 14 amino acids.

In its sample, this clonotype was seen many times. The CDR3 sequence is CASSSRTRSTDTQYF. CDR3 in DNA: TGTGCCAGCAGCTCCAGGACTAGAAGCACAGATACGCAGTATTTT. The rearrangement joins TRBV7-9 to TRBJ2-3; 7 bases are shared with TRBD2. Germline CDR1 SEHNR, CDR2 FQNEAQ (reference sequence). The CDR3 runs 15 residues. V was clipped by 4 bases and J by 0 bases; unmatched bases: 4.